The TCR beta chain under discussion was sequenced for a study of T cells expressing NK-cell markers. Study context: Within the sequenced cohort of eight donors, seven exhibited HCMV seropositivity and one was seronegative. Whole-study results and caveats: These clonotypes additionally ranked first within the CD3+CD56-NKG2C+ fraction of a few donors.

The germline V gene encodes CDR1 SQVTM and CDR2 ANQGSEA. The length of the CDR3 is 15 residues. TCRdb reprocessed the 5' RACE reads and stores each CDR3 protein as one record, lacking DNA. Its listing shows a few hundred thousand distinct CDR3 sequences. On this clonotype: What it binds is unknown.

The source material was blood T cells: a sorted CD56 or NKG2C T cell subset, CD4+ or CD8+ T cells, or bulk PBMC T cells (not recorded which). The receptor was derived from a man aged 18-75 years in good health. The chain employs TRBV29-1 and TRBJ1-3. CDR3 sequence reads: CSVATTRSLGNTIYF.